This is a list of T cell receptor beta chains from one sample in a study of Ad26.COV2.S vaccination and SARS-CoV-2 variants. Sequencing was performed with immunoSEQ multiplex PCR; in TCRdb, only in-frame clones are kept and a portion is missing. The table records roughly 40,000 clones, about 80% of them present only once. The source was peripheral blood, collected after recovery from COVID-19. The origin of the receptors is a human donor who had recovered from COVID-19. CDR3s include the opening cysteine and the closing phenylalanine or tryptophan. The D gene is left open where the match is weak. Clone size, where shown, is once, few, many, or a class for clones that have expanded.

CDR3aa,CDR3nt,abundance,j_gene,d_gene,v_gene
CATSGRGVLETQYF,TGTGCCACCAGTGGAAGGGGCGTTCTGGAGACCCAGTACTTC,.,TRBJ2-5,.,TRBV24-1
CASTGAGETQYF,TGTGCCAGCACAGGGGCTGGGGAGACCCAGTACTTC,.,TRBJ2-5,.,TRBV6-5
CAISYTGTSKNGYTF,TGTGCCATCAGTTATACCGGGACAAGTAAGAATGGCTACACCTTC,.,TRBJ1-2,.,TRBV10-3
CASRGGTGPYGYTF,TGTGCCAGTAGAGGCGGGACAGGGCCATATGGCTACACCTTC,.,TRBJ1-2,TRBD1,TRBV19
CASSLIGYEQYF,TGTGCCAGCAGTCTCATCGGGTACGAGCAGTACTTC,.,TRBJ2-7,.,TRBV28
CSAGTDPNQPQHF,TGCAGCGCAGGGACAGACCCGAATCAGCCCCAGCATTTT,few,TRBJ1-5,TRBD1,TRBV29-1
CASSSSWQGDQPQHF,TGTGCCAGCAGCTCTTCTTGGCAGGGCGATCAGCCCCAGCATTTT,many,TRBJ1-5,.,TRBV5-6
CASSLDRGYNEQFF,TGTGCCAGCAGTTTGGACAGGGGATACAATGAGCAGTTCTTC,.,TRBJ2-1,TRBD1,TRBV2
CASSPTGPGPGNTIYF,TGTGCCAGCTCACCAACAGGGCCCGGGCCTGGAAACACCATATATTTT,.,TRBJ1-3,.,TRBV18
CASSVATNGADTQYF,TGTGCCAGCAGCGTAGCTACTAATGGAGCAGATACGCAGTATTTT,.,TRBJ2-3,.,TRBV9
CASSQPGLAGHNEQFF,TGCGCCAGCAGCCAACCGGGACTAGCGGGCCACAATGAGCAGTTCTTC,.,TRBJ2-1,TRBD2,TRBV4-1
CASSSGSPSTGELFF,TGTGCCAGCTCTTCAGGGTCTCCGAGCACCGGGGAGCTGTTTTTT,.,TRBJ2-2,.,TRBV5-8
CASSLGTVGRSPLHF,TGCGCCAGCAGCTTGGGCACCGTCGGCCGTTCACCCCTCCACTTT,.,TRBJ1-6,.,TRBV5-1
CATTGGTNGYTF,TGTGCCACTACGGGAGGGACCAATGGCTACACCTTC,.,TRBJ1-2,.,TRBV6-5
CASSFSREGYGYTF,TGTGCCAGCAGTTTCTCCAGGGAGGGCTATGGCTACACCTTC,.,TRBJ1-2,.,TRBV27
CASSLGQILRGYTF,TGTGCCAGCAGCCTGGGGCAGATCCTTCGGGGCTACACCTTC,.,TRBJ1-2,.,TRBV5-8
CASSSRGQASTDTQYF,TGTGCCAGTAGTTCTCGAGGACAGGCGAGCACAGATACGCAGTATTTT,.,TRBJ2-3,TRBD1,TRBV19
CASTTWQGGREQFF,TGTGCCAGCACCACTTGGCAGGGGGGACGAGAGCAGTTCTTC,.,TRBJ2-1,.,TRBV6-5
CATSEFRGQETQYF,TGTGCCACCAGTGAGTTCAGGGGCCAAGAGACCCAGTACTTC,.,TRBJ2-5,.,TRBV24-1
CASSYGPTTQYF,TGTGCCAGCAGCTACGGACCCACTACGCAGTATTTT,.,TRBJ2-3,.,TRBV11-1
CASSEERGREAFF,TGTGCCAGCAGTGAAGAACGGGGGAGGGAAGCTTTCTTT,.,TRBJ1-1,.,TRBV6-1
CASSAGERVNEKLFF,TGCGCCAGCAGCGCGGGAGAGAGGGTTAATGAAAAACTGTTTTTT,.,TRBJ1-4,.,TRBV5-1
CASSLSGRNNQPQHF,TGTGCCAGCAGTTTATCCGGCAGGAACAATCAGCCCCAGCATTTT,.,TRBJ1-5,.,TRBV27
CASSERVLGQGATGGRYNSPLHF,TGTGCCAGCAGTGAAAGGGTTCTGGGACAGGGGGCAACGGGAGGACGCTATAATTCACCCCTCCACTTT,.,TRBJ1-6,TRBD1,TRBV6-1